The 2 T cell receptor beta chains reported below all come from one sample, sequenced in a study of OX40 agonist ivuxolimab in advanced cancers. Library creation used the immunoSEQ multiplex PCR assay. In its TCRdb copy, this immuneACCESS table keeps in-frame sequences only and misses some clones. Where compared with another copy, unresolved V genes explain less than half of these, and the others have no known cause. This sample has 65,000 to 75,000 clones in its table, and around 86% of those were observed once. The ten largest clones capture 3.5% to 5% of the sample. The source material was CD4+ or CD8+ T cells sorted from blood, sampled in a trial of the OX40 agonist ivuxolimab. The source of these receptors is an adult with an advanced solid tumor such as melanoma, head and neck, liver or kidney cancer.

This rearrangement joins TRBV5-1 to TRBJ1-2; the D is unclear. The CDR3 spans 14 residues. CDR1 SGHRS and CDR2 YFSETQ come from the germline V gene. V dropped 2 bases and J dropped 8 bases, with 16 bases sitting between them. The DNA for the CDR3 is TGCGCCAGCAGCTTAGCGGGAAAGGTAGAAGGCTACACCTTC. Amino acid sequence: CASSLAGKVEGYTF.

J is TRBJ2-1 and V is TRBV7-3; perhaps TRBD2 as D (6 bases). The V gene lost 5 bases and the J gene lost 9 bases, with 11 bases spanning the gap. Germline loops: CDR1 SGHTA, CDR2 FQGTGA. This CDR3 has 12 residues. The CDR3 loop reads CASSHLGGEQFF. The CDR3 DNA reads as TGTGCCAGCAGCCACTTGGGGGGTGAGCAGTTCTTC. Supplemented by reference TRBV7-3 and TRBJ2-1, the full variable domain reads GAGVSQTPSNKVTEKGKYVELRCDPISGHTALYWYRQSLGQGPEFLIYFQGTGAADDSGLPNDRFFAVRPEGSVSTLKIQRTERGDSAVYLCASSHLGGEQFFGPGTRLTVL.